The rows below give T cell receptor beta chains drawn from one sample of a study of STAT5B mutations in CD4+ large granular lymphocyte leukemia. Generated by immunoSEQ multiplex PCR, the TCRdb table keeps only in-frame clones and is missing some. This sample carries some 40,000 clones, 65% to 90% of them seen once, and the ten largest clones take 2.6%. The sample comprised CD4+ T cells from blood buffy coats. These receptors came from a human donor in good health. The CDR3 runs from the conserved cysteine through the conserved F or W. The D gene is left open where the match is weak. A row's size may be missing; if present it is once, few, many or a size class.

v_gene: TRBV5-4; abundance: NA; j_gene: TRBJ2-6; d_gene: NA; CDR3aa: CASEGVSGANVLTF; CDR3nt: TGTGCCAGCGAAGGTGTCTCTGGGGCCAACGTCCTGACTTTC
v_gene: TRBV19; abundance: few; j_gene: TRBJ2-2; d_gene: TRBD2; CDR3aa: CASKRSGRTGELFF; CDR3nt: TGTGCCAGTAAACGGAGCGGGAGAACCGGGGAGCTGTTTTTT
v_gene: TRBV7-9; abundance: NA; j_gene: TRBJ1-1; d_gene: TRBD1; CDR3aa: CASSLKGAMNTEAFF; CDR3nt: TGTGCCAGCAGTCTCAAGGGGGCGATGAACACTGAAGCTTTCTTT
v_gene: TRBV2; abundance: NA; j_gene: TRBJ1-2; d_gene: TRBD1; CDR3aa: CASSLGQGINYGYTF; CDR3nt: TGTGCCAGCAGTTTGGGACAGGGAATAAACTATGGCTACACCTTC
v_gene: TRBV11-2; abundance: NA; j_gene: TRBJ2-7; d_gene: NA; CDR3aa: CASSSSFVGSYEQYF; CDR3nt: TGTGCCAGCAGCTCTTCCTTTGTTGGATCCTACGAGCAGTACTTC
v_gene: TRBV4-2; abundance: NA; j_gene: TRBJ2-3; d_gene: TRBD2; CDR3aa: CASSQGTSGRTDTQYF; CDR3nt: TGTGCCAGCAGCCAAGGGACTAGCGGGAGGACAGATACGCAGTATTTT
v_gene: TRBV7-8; abundance: NA; j_gene: TRBJ2-7; d_gene: NA; CDR3aa: CASSQQGGGYEQYF; CDR3nt: TGTGCCAGCAGTCAACAGGGAGGGGGCTACGAGCAGTACTTC
v_gene: TRBV27; abundance: NA; j_gene: TRBJ1-2; d_gene: NA; CDR3aa: CASSSRLELGPHGYTF; CDR3nt: TGTGCCAGCAGTTCGCGACTGGAACTCGGGCCCCATGGCTACACCTTC
v_gene: TRBV2; abundance: NA; j_gene: TRBJ1-5; d_gene: TRBD1; CDR3aa: CASRDRGGSQPQHF; CDR3nt: TGTGCCAGCAGGGACAGGGGGGGAAGTCAGCCCCAGCATTTT
v_gene: TRBV20-1; abundance: NA; j_gene: TRBJ2-3; d_gene: TRBD2; CDR3aa: CSAAEREPQYF; CDR3nt: TGCAGTGCTGCTGAGCGGGAGCCGCAGTATTTT
v_gene: TRBV12-5; abundance: NA; j_gene: TRBJ2-5; d_gene: TRBD2; CDR3aa: CASGLGASGSETQYF; CDR3nt: TGTGCTAGTGGTTTGGGGGCTAGCGGGAGTGAGACCCAGTACTTC
v_gene: TRBV5-1; abundance: NA; j_gene: TRBJ1-4; d_gene: TRBD1; CDR3aa: CASSSTGTEGKLFF; CDR3nt: TGCGCCAGCAGCTCCACCGGGACAGAAGGAAAACTGTTTTTT
v_gene: TRBV7-2; abundance: NA; j_gene: TRBJ2-1; d_gene: NA; CDR3aa: CASSSQGQTKNEQFF; CDR3nt: TGTGCCAGCAGCTCCCAGGGGCAAACTAAGAATGAGCAGTTCTTC
v_gene: TRBV6-1; abundance: once; j_gene: TRBJ1-1; d_gene: NA; CDR3aa: CASSEGGLNTEAFF; CDR3nt: TGTGCCAGCAGTGAAGGGGGCTTGAACACTGAAGCTTTCTTT
v_gene: TRBV7-2; abundance: few; j_gene: TRBJ2-3; d_gene: NA; CDR3aa: CASSFLRDTQYF; CDR3nt: TGTGCCAGCAGCTTTTTAAGAGATACGCAGTATTTT
v_gene: TRBV4-2; abundance: NA; j_gene: TRBJ2-7; d_gene: NA; CDR3aa: CASSQDSQSLEQYF; CDR3nt: TGTGCCAGCAGCCAAGATTCGCAGTCCCTAGAGCAGTACTTC
v_gene: TRBV5-1; abundance: NA; j_gene: TRBJ1-3; d_gene: NA; CDR3aa: CASSLGGPGNTIYF; CDR3nt: TGCGCCAGCAGCTTGGGGGGGCCCGGAAACACCATATATTTT
v_gene: TRBV7-9; abundance: once; j_gene: TRBJ2-1; d_gene: NA; CDR3aa: CASSLARDRDEQFF; CDR3nt: TGTGCCAGCAGCTTAGCGCGCGATCGGGATGAGCAGTTCTTC
v_gene: TRBV5-1; abundance: NA; j_gene: TRBJ2-7; d_gene: NA; CDR3aa: CASSPVGGVGEQYF; CDR3nt: TGCGCCAGCAGCCCGGTCGGGGGAGTGGGAGAGCAGTACTTC
v_gene: TRBV19; abundance: NA; j_gene: TRBJ1-1; d_gene: NA; CDR3aa: CASSMKPNTEAFF; CDR3nt: TGTGCCAGTAGTATGAAACCGAACACTGAAGCTTTCTTT
v_gene: TRBV28; abundance: NA; j_gene: TRBJ1-1; d_gene: NA; CDR3aa: CASGQVNTEAFF; CDR3nt: TGTGCCAGCGGTCAGGTGAACACTGAAGCTTTCTTT
v_gene: TRBV9; abundance: few; j_gene: TRBJ1-1; d_gene: NA; CDR3aa: CASSVDQYTEAFF; CDR3nt: TGTGCCAGCAGCGTAGACCAGTACACTGAAGCTTTCTTT
v_gene: TRBV9; abundance: NA; j_gene: TRBJ2-3; d_gene: NA; CDR3aa: CASSVDEGTDTQYF; CDR3nt: TGTGCCAGCAGCGTAGATGAGGGCACAGATACGCAGTATTTT
v_gene: TRBV7-2; abundance: NA; j_gene: TRBJ2-3; d_gene: TRBD2; CDR3aa: CASSLQSSGGDTQYF; CDR3nt: TGTGCCAGCAGCTTACAGTCTAGCGGGGGAGATACGCAGTATTTT
v_gene: TRBV10-3; abundance: NA; j_gene: TRBJ1-2; d_gene: NA; CDR3aa: CAISGRAGVINYGYTF; CDR3nt: TGTGCCATCAGTGGTAGGGCGGGCGTCATCAACTATGGCTACACCTTC
v_gene: TRBV19; abundance: NA; j_gene: TRBJ2-1; d_gene: TRBD2; CDR3aa: CASSTKTSGNNEQFF; CDR3nt: TGTGCCAGTAGTACCAAGACTAGCGGGAACAATGAGCAGTTCTTC
v_gene: TRBV6-1; abundance: NA; j_gene: TRBJ2-7; d_gene: NA; CDR3aa: CASSNRQGGSYEQYF; CDR3nt: TGTGCCAGCAGTAACCGACAGGGAGGATCCTACGAGCAGTACTTC
v_gene: TRBV2; abundance: once; j_gene: TRBJ2-2; d_gene: NA; CDR3aa: CAREAGRNTGELFF; CDR3nt: TGTGCCAGAGAGGCAGGCCGGAACACCGGGGAGCTGTTTTTT
v_gene: TRBV21-1; abundance: NA; j_gene: TRBJ1-5; d_gene: NA; CDR3aa: CASSQQGVASNQPQHF; CDR3nt: TGTGCCAGCAGCCAGCAGGGGGTGGCTAGCAATCAGCCCCAGCATTTT
v_gene: TRBV5-8; abundance: few; j_gene: TRBJ1-5; d_gene: NA; CDR3aa: CASTLEEGQPQHF; CDR3nt: TGTGCCAGCACGCTTGAAGAGGGTCAGCCCCAGCATTTT
v_gene: TRBV4-1; abundance: NA; j_gene: TRBJ1-1; d_gene: NA; CDR3aa: CASSQDGQLRPEAFF; CDR3nt: TGCGCCAGCAGCCAAGATGGACAGCTGCGGCCTGAAGCTTTCTTT
v_gene: TRBV6-1; abundance: NA; j_gene: TRBJ1-5; d_gene: NA; CDR3aa: CASSETRGQPQHF; CDR3nt: TGTGCCAGCAGTGAAACTAGGGGTCAGCCCCAGCATTTT
v_gene: TRBV27; abundance: NA; j_gene: TRBJ2-7; d_gene: NA; CDR3aa: CASSLFTGPTYGQYF; CDR3nt: TGTGCCAGCAGTTTATTCACGGGACCCACCTACGGGCAGTACTTC
v_gene: TRBV28; abundance: NA; j_gene: TRBJ2-3; d_gene: NA; CDR3aa: CASSTDTQYF; CDR3nt: TGTGCCAGCAGTACGGATACGCAGTATTTT
v_gene: TRBV27; abundance: NA; j_gene: TRBJ2-3; d_gene: NA; CDR3aa: CASSALEVNGDTQYF; CDR3nt: TGTGCCAGCAGTGCCCTCGAGGTAAATGGAGATACGCAGTATTTT
v_gene: TRBV7-2; abundance: NA; j_gene: TRBJ2-7; d_gene: NA; CDR3aa: CASSPLRYEQYF; CDR3nt: TGTGCCAGCAGCCCCCTTAGGTACGAGCAGTACTTC
v_gene: TRBV27; abundance: NA; j_gene: TRBJ2-7; d_gene: TRBD2; CDR3aa: CASSPDRRGRPSYEQYF; CDR3nt: TGTGCCAGCAGTCCCGACCGACGCGGGAGGCCCTCCTACGAGCAGTACTTC
v_gene: TRBV6-1; abundance: few; j_gene: TRBJ2-7; d_gene: TRBD2; CDR3aa: CASSDLGAGGRYEQYF; CDR3nt: TGTGCCAGCAGTGATCTCGGGGCGGGAGGTCGCTACGAGCAGTACTTC
v_gene: TRBV5-5; abundance: NA; j_gene: TRBJ1-3; d_gene: NA; CDR3aa: CASSPPGGGNTIYF; CDR3nt: TGTGCCAGCAGCCCTCCGGGGGGAGGAAACACCATATATTTT
v_gene: TRBV18; abundance: NA; j_gene: TRBJ2-1; d_gene: NA; CDR3aa: CASSPLRGVNEQFF; CDR3nt: TGTGCCAGCTCACCACTCAGGGGTGTCAATGAGCAGTTCTTC
v_gene: TRBV27; abundance: NA; j_gene: TRBJ2-3; d_gene: NA; CDR3aa: CATRPVGDTQYF; CDR3nt: TGTGCCACCCGACCCGTTGGAGATACGCAGTATTTT
v_gene: TRBV10-3; abundance: NA; j_gene: TRBJ2-1; d_gene: TRBD2; CDR3aa: CAIGRLAGGSYNEQFF; CDR3nt: TGTGCCATCGGTAGGCTAGCGGGGGGATCCTACAATGAGCAGTTCTTC
v_gene: TRBV28; abundance: once; j_gene: TRBJ1-5; d_gene: NA; CDR3aa: CASSLSNTGQPQHF; CDR3nt: TGTGCCAGCAGTTTGAGCAATACAGGCCAGCCCCAGCATTTT
v_gene: TRBV6-8; abundance: NA; j_gene: TRBJ1-5; d_gene: NA; CDR3aa: CASSSPDRNNQPQHF; CDR3nt: TGTGCCAGCAGTTCGCCCGACAGAAACAATCAGCCCCAGCATTTT
v_gene: TRBV30; abundance: once; j_gene: TRBJ2-1; d_gene: NA; CDR3aa: CAWSLSQGGAFF; CDR3nt: TGTGCCTGGTCTCTCTCCCAGGGGGGTGCGTTCTTC
v_gene: TRBV5-1; abundance: NA; j_gene: TRBJ1-1; d_gene: NA; CDR3aa: CASSLAGYTEAFF; CDR3nt: TGCGCCAGCAGCTTGGCCGGGTATACTGAAGCTTTCTTT
v_gene: TRBV6-1; abundance: NA; j_gene: TRBJ1-5; d_gene: NA; CDR3aa: CASSDRDAQPQHF; CDR3nt: TGTGCCAGCAGTGATCGGGACGCGCAGCCCCAGCATTTT
v_gene: TRBV4-3; abundance: NA; j_gene: TRBJ2-1; d_gene: NA; CDR3aa: CASSQEVGSLEQFF; CDR3nt: TGCGCCAGCAGCCAAGAGGTTGGTAGCCTTGAGCAGTTCTTC
v_gene: TRBV20-1; abundance: NA; j_gene: TRBJ1-2; d_gene: TRBD1; CDR3aa: CSANRGGGYTF; CDR3nt: TGCAGTGCAAACAGGGGGGGTGGCTACACCTTC
v_gene: TRBV2; abundance: NA; j_gene: TRBJ2-3; d_gene: NA; CDR3aa: CASRWSGTDTQYF; CDR3nt: TGTGCCAGCAGATGGAGCGGTACAGATACGCAGTATTTT
v_gene: TRBV7-2; abundance: NA; j_gene: TRBJ2-1; d_gene: NA; CDR3aa: CASSVQGSYNEQFF; CDR3nt: TGTGCCAGCAGCGTCCAGGGGTCCTACAATGAGCAGTTCTTC
v_gene: TRBV5-1; abundance: few; j_gene: TRBJ1-3; d_gene: NA; CDR3aa: CASSLPGRGNTIYF; CDR3nt: TGCGCCAGCAGCTTGCCTGGTCGCGGAAACACCATATATTTT